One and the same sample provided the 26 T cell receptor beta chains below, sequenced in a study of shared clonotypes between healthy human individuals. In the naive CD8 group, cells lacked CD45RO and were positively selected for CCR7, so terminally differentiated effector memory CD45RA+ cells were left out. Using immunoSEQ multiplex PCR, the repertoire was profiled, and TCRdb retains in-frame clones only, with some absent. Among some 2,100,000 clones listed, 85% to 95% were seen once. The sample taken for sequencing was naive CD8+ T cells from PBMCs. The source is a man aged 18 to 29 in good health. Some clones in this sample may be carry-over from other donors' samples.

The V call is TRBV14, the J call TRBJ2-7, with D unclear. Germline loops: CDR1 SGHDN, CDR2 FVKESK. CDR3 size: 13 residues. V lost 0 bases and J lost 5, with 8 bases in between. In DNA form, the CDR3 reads TGTGCCAGCAGCCAAGAAGCCTGGAACGAGCAGTACTTC. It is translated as CASSQEAWNEQYF.

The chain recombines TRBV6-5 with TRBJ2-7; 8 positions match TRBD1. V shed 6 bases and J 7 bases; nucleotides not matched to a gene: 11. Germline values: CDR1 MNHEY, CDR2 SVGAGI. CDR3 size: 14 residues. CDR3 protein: CASRFRQGRGEQYF. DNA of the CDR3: TGTGCCAGCAGATTTAGACAGGGGAGAGGTGAGCAGTACTTC.

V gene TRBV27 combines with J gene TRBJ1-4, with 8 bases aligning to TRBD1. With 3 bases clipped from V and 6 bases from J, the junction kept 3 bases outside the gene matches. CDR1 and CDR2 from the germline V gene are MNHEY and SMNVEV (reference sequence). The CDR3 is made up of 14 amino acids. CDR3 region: CASSFTGGDEKLFF. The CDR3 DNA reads TGTGCCAGCAGTTTCACAGGGGGAGATGAAAAACTGTTTTTT.

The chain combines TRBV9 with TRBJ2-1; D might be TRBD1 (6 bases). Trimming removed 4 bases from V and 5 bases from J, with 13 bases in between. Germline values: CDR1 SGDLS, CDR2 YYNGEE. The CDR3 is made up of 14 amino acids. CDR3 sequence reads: CASSTRQANNEQFF. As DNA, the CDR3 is TGTGCCAGCAGCACCCGACAGGCGAACAATGAGCAGTTCTTC.

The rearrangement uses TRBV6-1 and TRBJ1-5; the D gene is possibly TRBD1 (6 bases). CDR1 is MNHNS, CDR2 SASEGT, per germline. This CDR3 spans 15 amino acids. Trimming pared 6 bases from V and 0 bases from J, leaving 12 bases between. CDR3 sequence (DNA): TGTGCCAGCAGGGACAGAGAGCTTAGCAATCAGCCCCAGCATTTT. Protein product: CASRDRELSNQPQHF.

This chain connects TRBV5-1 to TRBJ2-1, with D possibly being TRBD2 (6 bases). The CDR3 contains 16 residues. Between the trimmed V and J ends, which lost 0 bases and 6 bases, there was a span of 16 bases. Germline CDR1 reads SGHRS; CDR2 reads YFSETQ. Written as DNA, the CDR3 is TGCGCCAGCAGCTTGGTGGGGGAGGCGTATCTCAATGAGCAGTTCTTC. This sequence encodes CASSLVGEAYLNEQFF.

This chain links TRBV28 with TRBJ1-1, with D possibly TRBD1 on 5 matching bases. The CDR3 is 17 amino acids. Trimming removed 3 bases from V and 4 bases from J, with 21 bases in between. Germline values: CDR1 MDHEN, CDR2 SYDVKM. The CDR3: CASSFWRLRAYGTEAFF. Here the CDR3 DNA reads TGTGCCAGCAGTTTCTGGAGGCTCAGGGCTTACGGCACTGAAGCTTTCTTT.

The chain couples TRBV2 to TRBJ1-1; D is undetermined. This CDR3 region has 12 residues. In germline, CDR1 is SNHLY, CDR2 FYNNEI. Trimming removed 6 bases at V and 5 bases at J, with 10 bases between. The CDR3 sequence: CASSGGVTEAFF. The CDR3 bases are TGTGCCAGCAGCGGTGGAGTAACTGAAGCTTTCTTT.

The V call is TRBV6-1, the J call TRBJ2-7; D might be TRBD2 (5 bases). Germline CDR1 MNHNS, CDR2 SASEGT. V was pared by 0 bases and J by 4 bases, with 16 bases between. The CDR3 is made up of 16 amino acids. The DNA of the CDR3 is TGTGCCAGCAGTGAAGCCAGCGGAACAGCCCTATACGAGCAGTACTTC. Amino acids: CASSEASGTALYEQYF.

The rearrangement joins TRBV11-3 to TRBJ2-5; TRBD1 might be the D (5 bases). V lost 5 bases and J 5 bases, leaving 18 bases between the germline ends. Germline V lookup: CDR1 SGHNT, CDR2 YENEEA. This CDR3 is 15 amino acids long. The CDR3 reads CASSPGHPRAETQYF. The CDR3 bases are TGTGCCAGCAGCCCAGGGCACCCACGGGCGGAGACCCAGTACTTC. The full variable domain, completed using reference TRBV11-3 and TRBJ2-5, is EAGVVQSPRYKIIEKKQPVAFWCNPISGHNTLYWYLQNLGQGPELLIRYENEEAVDDSQLPKDRFSAERLKGVDSTLKIQPAELGDSAVYLCASSPGHPRAETQYFGPGTRLLVL.

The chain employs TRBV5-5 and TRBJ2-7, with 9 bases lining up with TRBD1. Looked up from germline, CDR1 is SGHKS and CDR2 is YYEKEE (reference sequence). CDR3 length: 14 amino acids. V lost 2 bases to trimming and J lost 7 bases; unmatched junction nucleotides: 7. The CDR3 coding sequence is TGTGCCAGCAGCTTAAGGGACAGGGTTCCAGAGCAGTACTTC. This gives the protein CASSLRDRVPEQYF.

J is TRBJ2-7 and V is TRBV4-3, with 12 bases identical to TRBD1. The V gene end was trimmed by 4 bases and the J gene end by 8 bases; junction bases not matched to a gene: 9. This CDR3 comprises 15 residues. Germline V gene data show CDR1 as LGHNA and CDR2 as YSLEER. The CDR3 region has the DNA TGCGCCAGCAGCCTGGAGAGGGACAGGGGGCATCAGCAGTACTTC. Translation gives CASSLERDRGHQQYF.

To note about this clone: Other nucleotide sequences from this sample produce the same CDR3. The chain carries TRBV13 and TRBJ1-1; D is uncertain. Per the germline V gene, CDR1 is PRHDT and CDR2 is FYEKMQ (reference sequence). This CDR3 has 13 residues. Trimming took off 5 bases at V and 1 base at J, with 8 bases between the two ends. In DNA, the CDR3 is TGTGCCAGCAGCCCCCGGGGGAACACTGAAGCTTTCTTT. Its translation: CASSPRGNTEAFF.

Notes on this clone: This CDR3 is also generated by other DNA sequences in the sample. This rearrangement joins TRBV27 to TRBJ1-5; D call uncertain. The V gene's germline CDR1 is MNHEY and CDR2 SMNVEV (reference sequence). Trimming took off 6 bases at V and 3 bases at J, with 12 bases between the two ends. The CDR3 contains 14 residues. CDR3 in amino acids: CASSPPGSNQPQHF. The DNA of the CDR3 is TGTGCCAGCAGCCCTCCGGGATCCAATCAGCCCCAGCATTTT.

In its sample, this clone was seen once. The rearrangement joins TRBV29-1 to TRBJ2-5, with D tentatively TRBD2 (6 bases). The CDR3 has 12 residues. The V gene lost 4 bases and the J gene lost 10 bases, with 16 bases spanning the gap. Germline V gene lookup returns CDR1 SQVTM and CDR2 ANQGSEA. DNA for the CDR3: TGCAGCGTTGTCGTTCCCGAGGGAGGCCAGTACTTC. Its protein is CSVVVPEGGQYF.

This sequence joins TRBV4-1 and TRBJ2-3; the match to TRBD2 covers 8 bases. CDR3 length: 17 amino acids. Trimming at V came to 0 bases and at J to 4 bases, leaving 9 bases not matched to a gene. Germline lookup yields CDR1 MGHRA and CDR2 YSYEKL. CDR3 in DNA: TGCGCCAGCAGCCAAGATGAGACGGGAGGGATCGCAGATACGCAGTATTTT. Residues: CASSQDETGGIADTQYF.

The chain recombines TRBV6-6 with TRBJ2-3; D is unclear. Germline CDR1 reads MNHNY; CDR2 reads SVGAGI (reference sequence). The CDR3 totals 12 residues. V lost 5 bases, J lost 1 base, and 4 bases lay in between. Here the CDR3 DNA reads TGTGCCAGCAGTCAACGCACAGATACGCAGTATTTT. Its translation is CASSQRTDTQYF.

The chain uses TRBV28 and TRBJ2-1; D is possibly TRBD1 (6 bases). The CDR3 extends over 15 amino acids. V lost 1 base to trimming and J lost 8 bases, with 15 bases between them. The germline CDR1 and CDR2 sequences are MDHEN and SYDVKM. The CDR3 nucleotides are TGTGCCAGCAGTTTATCGAGGTCAGGGGCCCATGAGCAGTTCTTC. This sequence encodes CASSLSRSGAHEQFF.

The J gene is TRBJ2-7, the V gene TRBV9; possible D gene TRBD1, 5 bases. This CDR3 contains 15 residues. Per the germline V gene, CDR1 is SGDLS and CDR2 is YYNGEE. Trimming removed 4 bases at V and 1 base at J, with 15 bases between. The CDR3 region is CASSPRWQGSYEQYF. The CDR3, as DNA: TGTGCCAGCAGCCCCCGTTGGCAGGGATCCTACGAGCAGTACTTC.

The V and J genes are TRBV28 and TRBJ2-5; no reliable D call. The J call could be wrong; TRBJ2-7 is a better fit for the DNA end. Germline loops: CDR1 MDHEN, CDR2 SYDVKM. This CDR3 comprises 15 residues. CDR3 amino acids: CASSLTLDGQDEQYF. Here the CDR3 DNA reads TGTGCCAGCAGTCTAACCCTAGACGGGCAGGACGAGCAGTACTTC.

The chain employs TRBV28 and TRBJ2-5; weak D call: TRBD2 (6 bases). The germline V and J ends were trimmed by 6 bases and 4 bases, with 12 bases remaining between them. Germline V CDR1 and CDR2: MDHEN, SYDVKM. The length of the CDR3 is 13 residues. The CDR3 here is CASSQGGAETQYF. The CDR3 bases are TGTGCCAGCAGCCAAGGAGGGGCAGAGACCCAGTACTTC.

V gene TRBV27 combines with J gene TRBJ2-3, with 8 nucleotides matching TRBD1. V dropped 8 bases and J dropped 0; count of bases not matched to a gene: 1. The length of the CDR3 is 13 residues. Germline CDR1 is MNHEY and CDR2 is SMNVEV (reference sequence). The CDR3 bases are TGTGCCAGCCGACAGGGGAGCACAGATACGCAGTATTTT. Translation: CASRQGSTDTQYF.

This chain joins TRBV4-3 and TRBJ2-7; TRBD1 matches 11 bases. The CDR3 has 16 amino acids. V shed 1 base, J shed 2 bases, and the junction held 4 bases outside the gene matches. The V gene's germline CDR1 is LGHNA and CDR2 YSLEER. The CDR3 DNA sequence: TGCGCCAGCAGCCAAGGGACAGGGGGCACTACCTACGAGCAGTACTTC. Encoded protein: CASSQGTGGTTYEQYF.

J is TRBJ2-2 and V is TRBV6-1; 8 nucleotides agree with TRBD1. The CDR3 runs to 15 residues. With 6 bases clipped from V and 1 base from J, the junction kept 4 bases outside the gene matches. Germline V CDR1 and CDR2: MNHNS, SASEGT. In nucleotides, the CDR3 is TGTGCCAGCAGAGCAGGGGGCGAGAACACCGGGGAGCTGTTTTTT. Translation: CASRAGGENTGELFF.

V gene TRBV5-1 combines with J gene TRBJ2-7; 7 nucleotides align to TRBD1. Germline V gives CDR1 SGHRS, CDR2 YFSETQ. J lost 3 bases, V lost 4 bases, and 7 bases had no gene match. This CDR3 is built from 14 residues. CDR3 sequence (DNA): TGCGCCAGCAGCGAGGGGGCCGGTTTCTACGAGCAGTACTTC. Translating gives CASSEGAGFYEQYF.

The CDR3 protein is CASSFSTGLRYNEQFF. CDR3 coding DNA: TGTGCCAGCAGTTTCTCCACTGGCCTCCGGTACAATGAGCAGTTCTTC. The chain carries TRBV28 and TRBJ2-1; D gene uncertain. The CDR3 has 16 residues. Germline assignment: CDR1 MDHEN and CDR2 SYDVKM. With 3 bases removed from V and 4 bases from J, the gap between germline ends came to 16 bases. Full variable domain (outside the CDR3, taken from reference TRBV28 and TRBJ2-1): DVKVTQSSRYLVKRTGEKVFLECVQDMDHENMFWYRQDPGLGLRLIYFSYDVKMKEKGDIPEGYSVSREKKERFSLILESASTNQTSMYLCASSFSTGLRYNEQFFGPGTRLTVL.